Below are 8 T cell receptor beta chains sequenced from a single sample in a study of T cells in localized non-small cell lung cancer. The data were produced by immunoSEQ multiplex PCR, yet TCRdb's version contains in-frame clones alone and is incomplete. This sample has tens of thousands of clones, with roughly 86% found just once. The sequenced sample was peripheral blood, obtained before any cancer treatment. The source is a man between 40 and 75 years old with stage I lung adenocarcinoma.

The chain combines TRBV4-3 with TRBJ1-6; D might be TRBD1 (5 bases). The CDR3 consists of 15 residues. The V and J ends lost 3 bases and 8 bases respectively, with 14 bases between them. Germline CDR1 LGHNA, CDR2 YSLEER. For the CDR3, the DNA is TGCGCCAGCAGCCACCAGGGACGGTTGGATTCACCCCTCCACTTT. The encoded protein is CASSHQGRLDSPLHF.

The chain uses TRBV5-4 and TRBJ1-2, with D unresolved. The CDR3 spans 15 residues. Trimming pared 6 bases from V and 4 bases from J, leaving 19 bases between. Germline CDR1 is SGHNT and CDR2 is YYREEE (reference sequence). This chain's CDR3 is CASTKSSGTGYGYTF. CDR3 coding DNA: TGTGCCAGCACTAAGAGTTCAGGCACTGGCTATGGCTACACCTTC.

V and J are TRBV2 and TRBJ1-5; D remains unclear. The CDR3 spans 13 residues. Germline values: CDR1 SNHLY, CDR2 FYNNEI. V was trimmed by 8 bases and J by 0 bases, leaving 8 bases between them. CDR3 protein: CASGPYSNQPQHF. The CDR3 coding sequence is TGTGCCAGCGGGCCCTATAGCAATCAGCCCCAGCATTTT.

Only a few counts were recorded for this clone. Distinct nucleotide sequences in the sample also encode this CDR3. The chain uses TRBV19 and TRBJ2-3, with 10 nucleotides matching TRBD1. The J segment lost 3 bases and the V segment lost 9 bases, leaving 6 bases of the junction unmatched. CDR3 length equals 14 residues. Germline CDR1 LNHDA, CDR2 SQIVND (reference sequence). CDR3 amino acids: CASRDRGRTDTQYF. The CDR3 nucleotides are TGTGCCAGCAGGGACAGGGGTCGGACAGATACGCAGTATTTT.

V usage is TRBV4-3 and J usage is TRBJ2-3, with D possibly being TRBD2 (5 bases). V was clipped by 0 bases and J by 6 bases, with 13 bases between them. The CDR3 is 15 amino acids. The germline CDR1 and CDR2 sequences are LGHNA and YSLEER. Here the CDR3 DNA reads TGCGCCAGCAGCCAAGATCCAGCTGGCGGGGATACGCAGTATTTT. This sequence encodes CASSQDPAGGDTQYF.

This chain uses TRBV5-4 with TRBJ2-3; 9 bases match TRBD2. Germline V gene sequence: CDR1 SGHNT, CDR2 YYREEE (reference sequence). V lost 0 bases and J lost 2; bases outside the gene matches: 7. This CDR3 is 17 amino acids long. The CDR3 sequence: CASSLAGLAGSTDTQYF. The CDR3 nucleotides read TGTGCCAGCAGCTTGGCCGGGCTAGCGGGGTCCACAGATACGCAGTATTTT.

The V gene is TRBV15, the J gene TRBJ1-4; 8 bases agree with TRBD1. This CDR3 is built from 16 residues. CDR1 and CDR2 from the germline V gene are LNHNV and YYDKDF (reference sequence). V trimming: 4 bases; J trimming: 3 bases; junction bases outside the gene matches: 7. CDR3 nucleotide sequence: TGTGCCACCAGCACACGGACAGGGTACGCTAATGAAAAACTGTTTTTT. Protein product: CATSTRTGYANEKLFF.

This chain joins TRBV28 and TRBJ1-5, with a tentative D call TRBD1 (6 bases). Trimming cost V 6 bases and J 7 bases, with 13 bases left between them. Looked up from germline, CDR1 is MDHEN and CDR2 is SYDVKM. The CDR3 is 13 residues long. The CDR3 DNA follows: TGTGCCAGCAGCGAGGGGGGGTTGCAGCCCCAGCATTTT. Its translation: CASSEGGLQPQHF.